Below are 24 T cell receptor beta chains sequenced from a single sample in a study of blood T cell repertoires in COVID-19. The table came from immunoSEQ multiplex PCR; TCRdb's copy has only in-frame clones and leaves some out. This sample has 150,000 to 180,000 clones; approximately 85% occur once, and the top ten carry 0.63%. The sequencing input was peripheral blood. The source is a man between 60 and 70 years old with COVID-19, enrolled during active disease.

The chain recombines TRBV3-1 (or the pseudogene TRBV3-2) with TRBJ1-6; D is ambiguous. V was shortened by 6 bases and J by 7 bases, with 10 bases between the two germline ends. The CDR3 sequence is 13 residues long. The germline V gene has CDR1 LGHDT and CDR2 YNNKEL (reference sequence). The CDR3 protein is CASRPGRNSPLHF. The CDR3 DNA reads as TGTGCCAGCAGACCTGGGCGAAATTCACCCCTCCACTTT.

The chain is built from TRBV5-4 and TRBJ2-6; 9 bases agree with TRBD1. CDR3 length: 18 amino acids. CDR1 is SGHNT, CDR2 YYREEE, per germline (reference sequence). V was clipped by 4 bases and J by 0 bases; unmatched bases: 8. This CDR3 reads CASSRPGTGNSGANVLTF. The CDR3 nucleotides are TGTGCCAGCAGCCGACCCGGGACAGGGAACTCTGGGGCCAACGTCCTGACTTTC.

This clone was counted a few times. The genes are TRBV19 and TRBJ2-7, with 11 bases matching TRBD1. The germline V gene encodes CDR1 LNHDA and CDR2 SQIVND (reference sequence). This CDR3 has 14 residues. V gave up 7 bases and J gave up 3 bases; unmatched junction bases: 5. This CDR3 is CASTSGTGGYEQYF. DNA for the CDR3: TGTGCCAGTACCTCCGGGACAGGGGGCTACGAGCAGTACTTC.

The chain couples TRBV6-2 or TRBV6-3 to TRBJ2-5, with TRBD1 matching over 7 bases. V shed 2 bases, J shed 2 bases, and the junction held 5 bases outside the gene matches. Germline-derived CDR1 and CDR2 are MNHEY and SVGEGT. This CDR3 spans 15 amino acids. CDR3 protein: CASSYQSTGQETQYF. The DNA for the CDR3 is TGTGCCAGCAGTTACCAATCGACAGGGCAAGAGACCCAGTACTTC.

This clone was found a few times. The chain carries TRBV19 and TRBJ2-7; 9 positions match TRBD2. The CDR3 has 15 residues. The germline V gene has CDR1 LNHDA and CDR2 SQIVND (reference sequence). J lost 2 bases, V lost 4 bases, and 6 bases had no gene match. CDR3 nucleotides: TGTGCCAGTAGTAGGGATAGCGGGGGAACCTACGAGCAGTACTTC. Translating gives CASSRDSGGTYEQYF. The whole variable domain, filled in from reference TRBV19 and TRBJ2-7, reads DGGITQSPKYLFRKEGQNVTLSCEQNLNHDAMYWYRQDPGQGLRLIYYSQIVNDFQKGDIAEGYSVSREKKESFPLTVTSAQKNPTAFYLCASSRDSGGTYEQYFGPGTRLTVT.

This chain connects TRBV6-5 to TRBJ1-2; the match to TRBD1 covers 7 bases. The J segment lost 2 bases and the V segment lost 5 bases, leaving 8 bases of the junction unmatched. Germline CDR1 is MNHEY and CDR2 is SVGAGI. CDR3 length: 15 residues. CDR3 bases: TGTGCCAGCAGTCCGACAGGGATCTCGAACTATGGCTACACCTTC. This encodes CASSPTGISNYGYTF.

This chain joins TRBV29-1 and TRBJ1-2; D not certain. V was shortened by 1 base and J by 6 bases, with 9 bases between the two germline ends. The CDR3 is 12 amino acids. Germline CDR1 SQVTM, CDR2 ANQGSEA. The CDR3 reads CSVEGSPNGYTF. The CDR3, as DNA: TGCAGCGTTGAAGGCAGTCCCAATGGCTACACCTTC.

The chain recombines TRBV30 with TRBJ1-1, with D possibly being TRBD1 (5 bases). In germline, CDR1 is GTSNPN, CDR2 SVGIG (reference sequence). The CDR3 sequence is 12 residues long. V was trimmed by 4 bases and J by 10 bases, leaving 16 bases between them. This chain's CDR3 is CAWKYQGQRAFF. The CDR3 coding sequence is TGTGCCTGGAAATACCAGGGCCAGCGAGCTTTCTTT.

The V gene is TRBV7-9, the J gene TRBJ2-3, with a tentative D call TRBD2 (5 bases). The V end lost 1 base, the J end lost 2 bases, and 16 bases lay between the germline ends. Germline V lookup: CDR1 SEHNR, CDR2 FQNEAQ (reference sequence). CDR3 length: 17 residues. CDR3 region: CASSLVASLVDTDTQYF. The CDR3 DNA reads as TGTGCCAGCAGCTTAGTTGCTAGCCTAGTTGACACAGATACGCAGTATTTT.

The sample holds one count of this clone. The chain joins TRBV19 to TRBJ2-7, with TRBD2 matching 8 bases. Germline CDR1 and CDR2: LNHDA and SQIVND (reference sequence). The CDR3 consists of 14 residues. The junction had 5 bases not matched to a gene; V was cut back by 7 bases and J by 0 bases. The CDR3 protein is CASTLSGTSYEQYF. CDR3 DNA sequence: TGTGCCAGTACCCTTAGCGGGACCTCCTACGAGCAGTACTTC.

The J gene is TRBJ1-2, the V gene TRBV11-3; no reliable D call. Germline CDR1 reads SGHNT; CDR2 reads YENEEA. Trimming left V 5 bases short and J 2 bases short, with 12 bases between. The CDR3 is 14 amino acids. The CDR3 sequence: CASSHGASNYGYTF. In DNA, the CDR3 is TGTGCCAGCAGCCACGGAGCTTCAAACTATGGCTACACCTTC.

This rearrangement joins TRBV28 to TRBJ1-5; TRBD1 might be the D (5 bases). Deletions cut 5 bases from V and 0 bases from J, with 11 bases between. Germline CDR1 and CDR2: MDHEN and SYDVKM. The CDR3 spans 15 residues. CDR3 amino acids: CASSPSDSSNQPQHF. The CDR3 DNA reads TGTGCCAGCAGTCCCTCTGACAGTAGCAATCAGCCCCAGCATTTT. Using reference TRBV28 and TRBJ1-5 for the parts outside the CDR3, the full variable domain is DVKVTQSSRYLVKRTGEKVFLECVQDMDHENMFWYRQDPGLGLRLIYFSYDVKMKEKGDIPEGYSVSREKKERFSLILESASTNQTSMYLCASSPSDSSNQPQHFGDGTRLSIL.

In nucleotides, the CDR3 is TGTGCCAGCTCACCGCGCCCGACTAGCGGGGGAGAGACCCAGTACTTC. It codes for CASSPRPTSGGETQYF. J is TRBJ2-5 and V is TRBV18; TRBD2 agrees at 12 bases. This CDR3 has 16 residues. V dropped 3 bases and J dropped 4; count of bases not matched to a gene: 6. Per the germline V gene, CDR1 is KGHSH and CDR2 is LQKENI.

This clone has only a few counts. This chain connects TRBV19 to TRBJ1-2, with 7 nucleotides matching TRBD1. This CDR3 comprises 14 residues. After removal of 6 bases from V and 0 bases from J, the junction contained 4 bases not matched to a gene. CDR1 and CDR2 from the germline V gene are LNHDA and SQIVND (reference sequence). CDR3: CASRAGGSNYGYTF. DNA of the CDR3: TGTGCCAGTAGAGCAGGGGGGTCTAACTATGGCTACACCTTC.

This chain uses TRBV6-4 with TRBJ2-1; 9 nucleotides match TRBD2. Germline CDR1 is MRHNA and CDR2 is SNTAGT. The trim removed 1 base at V and 6 bases at J, leaving 4 bases unmatched. The CDR3 loop spans 15 amino acids. In nucleotides, the CDR3 is TGTGCCAGCAGTGACTTGAGCGGGGGGCGCAATGAGCAGTTCTTC. It codes for CASSDLSGGRNEQFF.

The chain couples TRBV11-1 to TRBJ2-5; 8 positions match TRBD2. Germline CDR1 SGHAT, CDR2 FQDESV (reference sequence). J was trimmed by 5 bases and V by 4 bases; bases with no gene match: 12. The CDR3 covers 16 residues. The CDR3 DNA reads as TGTGCCAGCAGCTCCGCGGCGGGGGGCATCCTGGAGACCCAGTACTTC. Translating it yields CASSSAAGGILETQYF.

This clone was found once. The same CDR3 arises from other DNA sequences in this sample as well. This chain joins TRBV4-3 and TRBJ2-3; weak D call: TRBD2 (6 bases). The CDR3 runs 14 residues. From germline, CDR1 is LGHNA and CDR2 YSLEER. V was shortened by 4 bases and J by 0 bases, with 8 bases between the two germline ends. Here the CDR3 DNA reads TGCGCCAGCAGCCGGGGGGATAGCACAGATACGCAGTATTTT. Amino acids: CASSRGDSTDTQYF.

The chain carries TRBV6-6 and TRBJ1-2; D is possibly TRBD1 (5 bases). Germline lookup yields CDR1 MNHNY and CDR2 SVGAGI (reference sequence). CDR3 length: 13 amino acids. The V and J ends lost 5 bases and 6 bases respectively, with 13 bases between them. DNA of the CDR3: TGTGCCAGCAGTCCGGACAAGGACAATGGCTACACCTTC. Translating gives CASSPDKDNGYTF.

As DNA, the CDR3 is TGTGCCATCAGTGAGGGACAGCGAACTAATGAAAAACTGTTTTTT. Its protein product is CAISEGQRTNEKLFF. The V call is TRBV10-3, the J call TRBJ1-4; TRBD1 is a possible D gene (6 bases). From germline, CDR1 is ENHRY and CDR2 SYGVKD. V was shortened by 2 bases and J by 1 base, with 8 bases between the two germline ends. The CDR3 has 15 residues.

This chain links TRBV18 with TRBJ1-3; D is unclear. CDR3 length: 19 residues. V was shortened by 0 bases and J by 0 bases, with 18 bases between the two germline ends. Germline values: CDR1 KGHSH, CDR2 LQKENI. This chain's CDR3 is CASSPPIPEPSYSGNTIYF. In DNA, the CDR3 is TGTGCCAGCTCACCACCTATCCCCGAGCCCTCTTACTCTGGAAACACCATATATTTT.

The genes are TRBV6-6 and TRBJ1-4, with 7 bases fitting TRBD1. Looked up from germline, CDR1 is MNHNY and CDR2 is SVGAGI (reference sequence). The CDR3 sequence is 18 residues long. V was pared by 6 bases and J by 7 bases, with 20 bases of the junction left unmatched. The CDR3 loop is CASSRPRSTGALAEKLFF. In DNA, the CDR3 is TGTGCCAGCAGCCGACCGCGCTCAACAGGGGCGCTAGCTGAAAAACTGTTTTTT.

The chain uses TRBV24-1 and TRBJ2-3; 11 bases are a match to TRBD2. The CDR3 contains 16 residues. V shed 4 bases, J shed 6 bases, and the junction held 8 bases outside the gene matches. The V gene's germline CDR1 is KGHDR and CDR2 SFDVKD. The CDR3 here is CATSDNLAGGLDTQYF. The CDR3 bases are TGTGCCACCAGTGACAACCTAGCGGGAGGACTGGATACGCAGTATTTT.

This chain connects TRBV18 to TRBJ1-6; 8 positions match TRBD1. The germline gives CDR1 KGHSH, CDR2 LQKENI. This CDR3 spans 20 amino acids. Germline trimming cut 3 bases from V and 7 bases from J; bases unmatched to any gene: 20. Here the CDR3 reads CASSPGSGTGSSLENSPLHF. In DNA, the CDR3 is TGTGCCAGCTCACCCGGATCCGGGACAGGATCATCCCTAGAAAATTCACCCCTCCACTTT.

The rearrangement joins TRBV28 to TRBJ2-7, with TRBD1 matching 11 bases. Trimming removed 5 bases from V and 7 bases from J; junction bases left unmatched: 10. The CDR3 extends over 15 amino acids. Germline CDR1 and CDR2: MDHEN and SYDVKM. CDR3 in DNA: TGTGCCAGCAGTCCCCGAGGACAGGGGGCGCGTGAGCAGTACTTC. Its protein is CASSPRGQGAREQYF.